This T cell receptor (beta chain) was retrieved from a study of blood T cell repertoires in COVID-19. Assay used: immunoSEQ multiplex PCR; TCRdb lists only in-frame clones, some missing. The sample lists about 180,000 clones, approximately 85% occurring once. J gave up 6 bases and V 5 bases, and 8 bases lay outside the gene matches. The CDR3 is 15 residues long. CDR1 is MNHEY, CDR2 SMNVEV, per germline (reference sequence). Sample: peripheral blood. The clonotype comes from a human donor with active or convalescent COVID-19. The donor label of this sample is uncertain. This chain joins TRBV27 and TRBJ2-7; 12 bases are shared with TRBD2. The CDR3 region is CASSPPSGRVREQYF. The CDR3 region has the DNA TGTGCCAGCAGTCCGCCTAGCGGGAGGGTTCGCGAGCAGTACTTC.